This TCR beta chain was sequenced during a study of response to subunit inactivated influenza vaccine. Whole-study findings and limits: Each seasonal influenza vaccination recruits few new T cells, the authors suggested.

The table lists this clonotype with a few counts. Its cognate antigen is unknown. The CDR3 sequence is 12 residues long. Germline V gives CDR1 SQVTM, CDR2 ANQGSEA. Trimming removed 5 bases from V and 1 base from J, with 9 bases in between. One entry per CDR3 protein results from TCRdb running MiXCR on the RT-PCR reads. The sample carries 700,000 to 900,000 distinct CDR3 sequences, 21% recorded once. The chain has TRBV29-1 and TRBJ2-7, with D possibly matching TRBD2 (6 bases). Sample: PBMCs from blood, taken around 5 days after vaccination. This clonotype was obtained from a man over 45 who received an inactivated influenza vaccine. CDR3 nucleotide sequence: TGCAGCGTTCGTAGCGGTTCCTACGAGCAGTACTTC. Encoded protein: CSVRSGSYEQYF.